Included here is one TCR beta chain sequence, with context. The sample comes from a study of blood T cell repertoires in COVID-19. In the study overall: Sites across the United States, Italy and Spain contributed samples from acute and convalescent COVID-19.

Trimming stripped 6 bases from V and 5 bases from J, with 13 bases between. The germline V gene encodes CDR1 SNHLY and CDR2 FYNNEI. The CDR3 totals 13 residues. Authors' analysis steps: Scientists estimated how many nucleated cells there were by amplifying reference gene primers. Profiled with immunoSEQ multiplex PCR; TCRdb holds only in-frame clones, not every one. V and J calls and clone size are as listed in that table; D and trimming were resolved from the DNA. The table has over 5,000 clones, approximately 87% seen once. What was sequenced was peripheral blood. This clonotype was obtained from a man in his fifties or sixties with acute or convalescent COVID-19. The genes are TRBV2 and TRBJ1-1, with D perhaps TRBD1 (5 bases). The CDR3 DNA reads TGTGCCAGCAGCGCGGAGGGGAGGACTGAAGCTTTCTTT. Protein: CASSAEGRTEAFF.